This T cell receptor beta chain was captured in a study of cytomegalovirus exposure and HLA in healthy donors. The study, taken as a whole, reports: A few CMV-associated chains proved CMV antigen-specific in vitro. The study designated 150 or so TCR beta chains cytomegalovirus-associated. Reportedly, fewer N-insertions than the approximately 700-donor mean appeared in an Asian-associated ancestry cluster in a later analysis.

The CDR3 runs to 14 residues. Germline assignment: CDR1 SGHNT and CDR2 YYREEE (reference sequence). V lost 5 bases and J lost 5; bases outside the gene matches: 9. The PCR employed 60 Vbeta primers together with 13 Jbeta primers. The method was immunoSEQ multiplex PCR; TCRdb's version includes in-frame clones alone and lacks a portion of them. The profile shows approximately 190,000 clones, over 80% of them singletons. Worth noting for this clone: Its matching antigen is unknown.

The sequenced sample consisted of PBMCs. The sequence was collected from a man aged 40-49 years in good health and CMV-seropositive. The chain carries TRBV5-4 and TRBJ2-7, with 8 bases that match TRBD2. CDR3 coding DNA: TGTGCCAGCAGATCGACTAGCGCCTCTGACGAGCAGTACTTC. Its translation: CASRSTSASDEQYF. Based on the CDR3 plus reference TRBV5-4 and TRBJ2-7, the full variable domain is ETGVTQSPTHLIKTRGQQVTLRCSSQSGHNTVSWYQQALGQGPQFIFQYYREEENGRGNFPPRFSGLQFPNYSSELNVNALELDDSALYLCASRSTSASDEQYFGPGTRLTVT.